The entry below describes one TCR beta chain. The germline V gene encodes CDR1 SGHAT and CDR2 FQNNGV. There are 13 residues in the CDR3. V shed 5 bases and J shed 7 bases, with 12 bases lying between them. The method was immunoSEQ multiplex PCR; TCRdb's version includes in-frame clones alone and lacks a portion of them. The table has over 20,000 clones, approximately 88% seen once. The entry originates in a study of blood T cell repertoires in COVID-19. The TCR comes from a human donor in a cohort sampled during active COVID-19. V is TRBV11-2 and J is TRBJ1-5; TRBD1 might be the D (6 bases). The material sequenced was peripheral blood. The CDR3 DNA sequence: TGTGCCAGCAGCCCAGGGGTCGGACAGCCCCAGCATTTT. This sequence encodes CASSPGVGQPQHF. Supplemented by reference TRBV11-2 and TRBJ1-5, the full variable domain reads EAGVAQSPRYKIIEKRQSVAFWCNPISGHATLYWYQQILGQGPKLLIQFQNNGVVDDSQLPKDRFSAERLKGVDSTLKIQPAKLEDSAVYLCASSPGVGQPQHFGDGTRLSIL.